Listed here are 19 T cell receptor beta chains from one sample, sequenced in a study of shared T cell receptors in the human thymus. TCRdb's copy holds only in-frame clones and misses some; the assay was immunoSEQ multiplex PCR. The data show 65,000 to 70,000 clones, over 90% seen once. Sequenced material: thymocytes. The receptor source for this set is a human donor.

The chain is built from TRBV19 and TRBJ2-3; D uncertain. CDR1 and CDR2 (germline): LNHDA, SQIVND (reference sequence). CDR3 length: 11 amino acids. The germline V and J ends were trimmed by 4 bases and 14 bases, with 13 bases remaining between them. Here the CDR3 reads CASSSRTLPYF. Written as DNA, the CDR3 is TGTGCCAGTAGTAGCAGGACGCTTCCGTATTTT. Drawing the rest from reference TRBV19 and TRBJ2-3, the complete variable domain is DGGITQSPKYLFRKEGQNVTLSCEQNLNHDAMYWYRQDPGQGLRLIYYSQIVNDFQKGDIAEGYSVSREKKESFPLTVTSAQKNPTAFYLCASSSRTLPYFGPGTRLTVL.

The rearrangement joins TRBV9 to TRBJ2-1; TRBD2 aligns across 13 bases. The CDR3 extends over 16 amino acids. From germline, CDR1 is SGDLS and CDR2 YYNGEE. With V trimmed by 4 bases and J by 5 bases, 6 bases remained unmatched. DNA for the CDR3: TGTGCCAGCAGCCGATGGACTAGCGGGGGCCACAATGAGCAGTTCTTC. It is translated as CASSRWTSGGHNEQFF. The entire variable domain, with the rest obtained from reference TRBV9 and TRBJ2-1, is as follows: DSGVTQTPKHLITATGQRVTLRCSPRSGDLSVYWYQQSLDQGLQFLIQYYNGEERAKGNILERFSAQQFPDLHSELNLSSLELGDSALYFCASSRWTSGGHNEQFFGPGTRLTVL.

V gene TRBV7-9 combines with J gene TRBJ1-4; D unclear. V was cut by 4 bases and J by 2 bases, with 20 bases left in between. This CDR3 is built from 18 residues. In germline, CDR1 is SEHNR, CDR2 FQNEAQ (reference sequence). The CDR3 spells CASSSRLNGNSTNEKLFF. The CDR3 DNA is TGTGCCAGCAGCTCTCGATTAAATGGGAATAGCACTAATGAAAAACTGTTTTTT. The whole variable domain, filled in from reference TRBV7-9 and TRBJ1-4, reads DTGVSQNPRHKITKRGQNVTFRCDPISEHNRLYWYRQTLGQGPEFLTYFQNEAQLEKSRLLSDRFSAERPKGSFSTLEIQRTEQGDSAMYLCASSSRLNGNSTNEKLFFGSGTQLSVL.

V usage is TRBV4-1 and J usage is TRBJ2-3; the match to TRBD1 covers 9 bases. This CDR3 is 17 amino acids long. Germline loops: CDR1 MGHRA, CDR2 YSYEKL. Trimming cost V 0 bases and J 3 bases; bases outside gene matches: 7. The CDR3 loop reads CASSQEGDRAGTDTQYF. As DNA, the CDR3 is TGCGCCAGCAGCCAAGAGGGGGACAGGGCGGGAACAGATACGCAGTATTTT.

The V call is TRBV7-2, the J call TRBJ1-3; TRBD1 agrees at 10 bases. Germline lookup yields CDR1 SGHTA and CDR2 FQGNSA. V lost 1 base and J lost 6; bases outside the gene matches: 6. The CDR3 is 16 amino acids. CDR3 residues: CASSLVGTGAANTIYF. As DNA, the CDR3 is TGTGCCAGCAGCTTAGTAGGGACAGGGGCCGCAAACACCATATATTTT.

CDR3 DNA sequence: TGTGCCAGGAGAAATCCGGGACAGGGGGCTCGGGACTATGGCTACACCTTC. Encoded protein: CARRNPGQGARDYGYTF. The chain combines TRBV2 with TRBJ1-2; TRBD1 agrees at 12 bases. V lost 9 bases to trimming and J lost 3 bases; unmatched junction nucleotides: 14. The CDR3 runs to 17 residues. Germline-derived CDR1 and CDR2 are SNHLY and FYNNEI. The full variable domain, in which reference TRBV2 and TRBJ1-2 provide the parts outside the CDR3, is EPEVTQTPSHQVTQMGQEVILRCVPISNHLYFYWYRQILGQKVEFLVSFYNNEISEKSEIFDDQFSVERPDGSNFTLKIRSTKLEDSAMYFCARRNPGQGARDYGYTFGSGTRLTVV.

The chain employs TRBV29-1 and TRBJ1-1; 9 bases map to TRBD1. CDR1 is SQVTM and CDR2 is ANQGSEA in the germline V gene. J gave up 2 bases and V 7 bases, and 5 bases lay outside the gene matches. The CDR3 sequence is 13 residues long. The CDR3 nucleotides are TGCAGCGCCGGGACAGGGCGAAACACTGAAGCTTTCTTT. As protein: CSAGTGRNTEAFF. Combining the CDR3 with reference TRBV29-1 and TRBJ1-1 gives the whole variable domain SAVISQKPSRDICQRGTSLTIQCQVDSQVTMMFWYRQQPGQSLTLIATANQGSEATYESGFVIDKFPISRPNLTFSTLTVSNMSPEDSSIYLCSAGTGRNTEAFFGQGTRLTVV.

This rearrangement joins TRBV2 to TRBJ2-7; D is ambiguous. Between the trimmed V and J ends, which lost 4 bases and 3 bases, there was a span of 4 bases. Germline lookup yields CDR1 SNHLY and CDR2 FYNNEI. This CDR3 spans 11 amino acids. In DNA form, the CDR3 reads TGTGCCAGCAGTGCGGGCTACGAGCAGTACTTC. It encodes CASSAGYEQYF.

The genes are TRBV6-6 and TRBJ1-2; D is possibly TRBD1 (5 bases). V was trimmed by 2 bases and J by 4 bases, leaving 11 bases between them. The CDR3 is 14 amino acids. Germline V gene sequence: CDR1 MNHNY, CDR2 SVGAGI (reference sequence). The CDR3 region has the DNA TGTGCCAGCAGTTACAGGGGAGGGCCCTATGGCTACACCTTC. Translated: CASSYRGGPYGYTF.

J is TRBJ2-5 and V is TRBV7-2; 7 bases match TRBD1. The CDR3 runs to 15 residues. V lost 2 bases to trimming and J lost 1 base; unmatched junction nucleotides: 4. The germline V gene encodes CDR1 SGHTA and CDR2 FQGNSA. The CDR3 DNA is TGTGCCAGCAGCTTACCACGACAGGGCCAAGAGACCCAGTACTTC. Translating gives CASSLPRQGQETQYF.

This chain uses TRBV23-1 with TRBJ2-7; D is unresolved. TRBV23-1 is an ORF, with its function uncertain. V lost 3 bases and J 3 bases, leaving 9 bases between the germline ends. The CDR3 is 13 residues long. In DNA form, the CDR3 reads TGCGCCAGCAGTCACTCCATTGACTACGAGCAGTACTTC. Translated, it gives CASSHSIDYEQYF.

The chain employs TRBV20-1 and TRBJ1-2; 7 bases map to TRBD1. The CDR3 loop spans 11 amino acids. CDR1 is DFQATT, CDR2 SNEGSKA, per germline (reference sequence). The ends lost 5 bases at V and 7 bases at J; junction bases unmatched: 4. CDR3 sequence: CSAQGVGGYTF. Here the CDR3 DNA reads TGCAGTGCTCAGGGGGTAGGTGGCTACACCTTC.

The chain uses TRBV12-5 and TRBJ2-7; tentative D call: TRBD2 (6 bases). Trimming shortened V by 1 base and J by 0 bases, and 13 bases separated the two germline ends. The CDR3 runs 16 residues. The germline V gene has CDR1 LGHNT and CDR2 FRNRAP. CDR3 bases: TGTGCTAGTGGTTTGGGCCGGGACGGGAGCTCCTACGAGCAGTACTTC. This translates into CASGLGRDGSSYEQYF.

This clone was seen once. This chain uses TRBV18 with TRBJ1-1; 7 positions agree with TRBD1. Germline V lookup: CDR1 KGHSH, CDR2 LQKENI. The CDR3 has 13 amino acids. V lost 9 bases to trimming and J lost 4 bases; unmatched junction nucleotides: 8. CDR3 sequence (DNA): TGTGCCAGTCACGACAGGGTTTTCACTGAAGCTTTCTTT. Its translation is CASHDRVFTEAFF.

This chain connects TRBV7-9 to TRBJ1-4, with D perhaps TRBD1 (6 bases). Trimming pared 5 bases from V and 7 bases from J, leaving 20 bases between. Germline CDR1 is SEHNR and CDR2 is FQNEAQ (reference sequence). This CDR3 region has 16 residues. CDR3 region: CASSPSTGLWVEKLFF. For the CDR3, the DNA is TGTGCCAGCAGCCCCAGCACAGGGTTGTGGGTTGAAAAACTGTTTTTT.

The V gene is TRBV6-5, the J gene TRBJ2-1; D is undetermined. This CDR3 spans 15 amino acids. Germline lookup yields CDR1 MNHEY and CDR2 SVGAGI. Between the trimmed V and J ends, which lost 6 bases and 3 bases, there was a span of 15 bases. The CDR3 DNA is TGTGCCAGCAGAGGCCGTCACGCGTTCTACAATGAGCAGTTCTTC. Translation gives CASRGRHAFYNEQFF.

This clone was detected only a few times. The gene calls are TRBV6-1 and TRBJ1-6, with 7 bases fitting TRBD1. In germline, CDR1 is MNHNS, CDR2 SASEGT. With 6 bases clipped from V and 7 bases from J, the junction kept 6 bases outside the gene matches. CDR3 length: 14 amino acids. The CDR3 region is CASRLTGVNSPLHF. CDR3 nucleotide sequence: TGTGCCAGCAGGTTAACAGGGGTAAATTCACCCCTCCACTTT.

This clone was seen a handful of times. The chain links TRBV5-1 to TRBJ2-3, with 10 bases fitting TRBD1. J gave up 7 bases and V 1 base, and 12 bases lay outside the gene matches. The CDR3 totals 17 residues. From germline, CDR1 is SGHRS and CDR2 YFSETQ. The CDR3: CASSLCPRDRGHYTQYF. CDR3 in DNA: TGCGCCAGCAGCTTGTGCCCCCGGGACAGGGGTCACTATACGCAGTATTTT.

A note on this clone: The germline gene is not matched at one end of the junction; a read error may be the cause. This chain's CDR3 is CASSQDRSGAEAQYF. For the CDR3, the DNA is TGCGCCAGCAGCCAAGATCGTTCAGGGGCAGAGGCCCAGTACTTC. This chain uses TRBV4-1 with TRBJ2-5, with D tentatively TRBD1 (6 bases). This CDR3 is 15 amino acids long. CDR1 MGHRA and CDR2 YSYEKL come from the germline V gene.